The clone carrying this T cell receptor beta chain was recorded at least ten times. Its target is unknown. Study outcomes and limitations: Tumor Tregs overlapped most with tumor, then blood, naive CD4+ cells. Tumor memory CD4+ T cell TCR gene usage clustered with blood and lymph node memory CD4+ cells and lymph node naive CD4+ cells.

Full-length variable regions came from constant-region reverse primers plus semi-nested Nested Universal Primer A PCR. One entry per CDR3 protein results from TCRdb running MiXCR on the 5' RACE reads. The table lists 8,500 to 9,000 distinct CDR3 sequences, roughly a quarter of them singletons. Purified naive CD4+ T cells were depleted of CD25+ Tregs. CDR3 length: 14 amino acids. Trimming at V came to 2 bases and at J to 3 bases, leaving 4 bases not matched to a gene. The TCR originated in a female donor with breast cancer. V usage is TRBV12-3 or TRBV12-4 and J usage is TRBJ2-7; 7 bases agree with TRBD1. Sequences were obtained from naive CD4+ T cells sorted from a lymph node. The subset: naive CD4+ T cells, CD4+CD45RA+CD25-. CDR3 sequence (DNA): TGTGCCAGCAGTTTAAGGGGGCGGCTCTACGAGCAGTACTTC. Its protein product is CASSLRGRLYEQYF.